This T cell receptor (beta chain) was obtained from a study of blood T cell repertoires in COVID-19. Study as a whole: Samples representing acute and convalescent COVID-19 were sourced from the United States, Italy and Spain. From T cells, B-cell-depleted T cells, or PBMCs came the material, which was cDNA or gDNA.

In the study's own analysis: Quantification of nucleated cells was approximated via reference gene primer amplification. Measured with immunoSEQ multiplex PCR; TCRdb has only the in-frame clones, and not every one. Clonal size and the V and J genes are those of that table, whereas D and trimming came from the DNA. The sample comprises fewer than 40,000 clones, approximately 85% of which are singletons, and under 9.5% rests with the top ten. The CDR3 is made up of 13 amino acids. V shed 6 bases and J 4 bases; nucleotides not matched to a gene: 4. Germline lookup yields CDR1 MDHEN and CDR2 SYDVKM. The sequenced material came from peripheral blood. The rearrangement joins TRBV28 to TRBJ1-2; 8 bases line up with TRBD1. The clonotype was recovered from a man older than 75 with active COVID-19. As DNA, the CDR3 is TGTGCCAGCAGCCCAGGGGGCGTCTATGGCTACACCTTC. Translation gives CASSPGGVYGYTF.